This paragraph covers one TCR beta chain sequence. The antigen is unknown. The data stem from a study of blood T cells in healthy people across ages. Looked up from germline, CDR1 is DFQATT and CDR2 is SNEGSKA (reference sequence). V shed 5 bases, J shed 7 bases, and the junction held 8 bases outside the gene matches. The CDR3 sequence is 13 residues long. A second PCR, run for about 6 to 12 cycles, used a sample-barcoded 5' primer plus a J-beta primer mix. TCRdb reanalysed the 5' RACE reads using MiXCR and keeps one entry per CDR3 protein. The table shows fewer than 900,000 distinct CDR3 sequences, with 45% to 50% occurring only once. Study-wide results and caveats: Diversity estimates drawn from one million T cells were deemed underestimates.

Sample donors were healthy Caucasian individuals that came from Russia, aged 6 to 90. A minimum of 5 micrograms of total RNA was extracted per sample. The TCR originated in a woman aged 60-75 years in good health. Input material: blood. The chain uses TRBV20-1 and TRBJ2-1; 7 bases are a match to TRBD2. This CDR3 is CSAGGQGGNEQFF. DNA of the CDR3: TGCAGTGCTGGTGGGCAGGGAGGGAATGAGCAGTTCTTC.